The 17 T cell receptor beta chains below come from one sample, sequenced in a study of Ad26.COV2.S vaccination and SARS-CoV-2 variants. Measured with immunoSEQ multiplex PCR; TCRdb has only the in-frame clones, and not every one. The sample records tens of thousands of clones, approximately 82% being singletons. This sample comprised peripheral blood, obtained after recovery from COVID-19. These receptors all come from a human donor who had recovered from COVID-19.

The V call is TRBV11-3, the J call TRBJ2-3; the D gene is possibly TRBD1 (6 bases). Germline V CDR1 and CDR2: SGHNT, YENEEA. The CDR3 runs 17 residues. V lost 5 bases to trimming and J lost 0 bases, with 18 bases between them. The CDR3 DNA is TGTGCCAGCAGCCCAGGGGACGGGACGGGGAGCACAGATACGCAGTATTTT. This encodes CASSPGDGTGSTDTQYF.

This chain connects TRBV6-1 to TRBJ1-4, with D possibly matching TRBD1 (6 bases). V dropped 3 bases and J dropped 5 bases, with 19 bases sitting between them. CDR1 is MNHNS and CDR2 is SASEGT in the germline V gene. The CDR3 is 17 residues long. In DNA form, the CDR3 reads TGTGCCAGCAGTGAGGGGGCGTCAGGTCTCCCCAATGAAAAACTGTTTTTT. This encodes CASSEGASGLPNEKLFF.

This clone was counted only a few times. The V gene is TRBV14, the J gene TRBJ2-3; D is undetermined. Germline-derived CDR1 and CDR2 are SGHDN and FVKESK. V lost 4 bases and J lost 0, with 8 bases in between. CDR3 length: 14 residues. In nucleotides, the CDR3 is TGTGCCAGCAGCCTGAGGATCAGCACAGATACGCAGTATTTT. This codes for CASSLRISTDTQYF.

The chain has TRBV27 and TRBJ1-2, with 9 bases matching TRBD1. V shed 5 bases and J 8 bases; nucleotides not matched to a gene: 6. The CDR3 contains 13 residues. The germline CDR1 and CDR2 sequences are MNHEY and SMNVEV (reference sequence). CDR3 in DNA: TGTGCCAGCAGTGCACAGGGGGCTCAAGGCTACACCTTC. Translating it yields CASSAQGAQGYTF.

V and J are TRBV6-2 or TRBV6-3 and TRBJ1-1; D is uncertain. Between the trimmed V and J ends, which lost 6 bases and 5 bases, there was a span of 10 bases. Germline CDR1 is MNHEY and CDR2 is SVGEGT. This CDR3 comprises 12 residues. The CDR3 region is CASSARRTEAFF. CDR3 nucleotides: TGTGCCAGCAGCGCCCGCCGAACTGAAGCTTTCTTT.

V usage is TRBV24-1 and J usage is TRBJ2-3; D is ambiguous. CDR3 length: 15 amino acids. Deletions cut 1 base from V and 2 bases from J, with 9 bases between. Germline V gene data show CDR1 as KGHDR and CDR2 as SFDVKD. The CDR3: CATSDLSEHTDTQYF. Written as DNA, the CDR3 is TGTGCCACCAGTGATTTAAGCGAGCACACAGATACGCAGTATTTT.

This chain joins TRBV6-6 and TRBJ1-1, with D uncertain. The V and J ends lost 7 bases and 4 bases respectively, with 13 bases between them. The germline V gene has CDR1 MNHNY and CDR2 SVGAGI (reference sequence). This CDR3 has 13 amino acids. For the CDR3, the DNA is TGTGCCAGCACTAGAGGCAAGAGCACTGAAGCTTTCTTT. Its protein is CASTRGKSTEAFF.

This rearrangement joins TRBV7-9 to TRBJ2-5; TRBD2 might be the D (6 bases). Per the germline V gene, CDR1 is SEHNR and CDR2 is FQNEAQ (reference sequence). This CDR3 has 14 amino acids. Trimming removed 5 bases at V and 2 bases at J, with 12 bases between. CDR3: CASSPREQQETQYF. In DNA form, the CDR3 reads TGTGCCAGCAGCCCGCGGGAACAACAAGAGACCCAGTACTTC. Full variable domain (remainder filled in from reference TRBV7-9 and TRBJ2-5): DTGVSQNPRHKITKRGQNVTFRCDPISEHNRLYWYRQTLGQGPEFLTYFQNEAQLEKSRLLSDRFSAERPKGSFSTLEIQRTEQGDSAMYLCASSPREQQETQYFGPGTRLLVL.

The gene calls are TRBV10-3 and TRBJ2-3, with D uncertain. The V end lost 3 bases, the J end lost 0 bases, and 7 bases lay between the germline ends. From germline, CDR1 is ENHRY and CDR2 SYGVKD. The CDR3 length is 14 residues. Here the CDR3 DNA reads TGTGCCATCAGTGATAGAGACAGCACAGATACGCAGTATTTT. Its protein is CAISDRDSTDTQYF.

The V call is TRBV28, the J call TRBJ2-5; 7 nucleotides agree with TRBD2. J was trimmed by 3 bases and V by 7 bases; bases with no gene match: 8. This CDR3 has 14 residues. CDR1 is MDHEN and CDR2 is SYDVKM in the germline V gene. The CDR3 loop reads CASTWEGLKETQYF. The CDR3 DNA sequence: TGTGCCAGCACCTGGGAGGGACTTAAAGAGACCCAGTACTTC.

This chain joins TRBV28 and TRBJ1-2; TRBD1 matches at 8 bases. Trimming took 5 bases from V and 8 from J; bases not matched to a gene: 13. The CDR3 contains 15 residues. The germline V gene encodes CDR1 MDHEN and CDR2 SYDVKM. CDR3 sequence: CASSNPGGGSLGYTF. As DNA, the CDR3 is TGTGCCAGCAGTAACCCAGGGGGCGGTTCGTTGGGCTACACCTTC.

In this sample, this clone turned up once. V is TRBV19 and J is TRBJ2-5; 11 bases map to TRBD2. CDR1 and CDR2 from the germline V gene are LNHDA and SQIVND (reference sequence). The CDR3 is made up of 16 amino acids. V shed 0 bases, J shed 9 bases, and the junction held 9 bases outside the gene matches. The CDR3 region is CASSIELELAGGAQYF. For the CDR3, the DNA is TGTGCCAGTAGTATAGAGTTGGAGCTAGCGGGAGGAGCCCAGTACTTC.

The chain uses TRBV27 and TRBJ1-4; D is perhaps TRBD1 (6 bases). The CDR3 contains 14 residues. The germline V gene encodes CDR1 MNHEY and CDR2 SMNVEV (reference sequence). Trimming shortened V by 1 base and J by 8 bases, and 11 bases separated the two germline ends. The chain's CDR3 is CASSLFGGREKLFF. DNA of the CDR3: TGTGCCAGCAGTTTATTTGGGGGGCGCGAAAAACTGTTTTTT.

This chain connects TRBV12-3 or TRBV12-4 to TRBJ2-3, with TRBD2 identical over 7 bases. The CDR3 is made up of 13 amino acids. With V trimmed by 8 bases and J by 1 base, 3 bases remained unmatched. CDR3 bases: TGTGCCAGCCGTACTAGCGGCACAGATACGCAGTATTTT. Its translation: CASRTSGTDTQYF.

The chain recombines TRBV3-1 (or the pseudogene TRBV3-2) with TRBJ1-6; D not resolved. The CDR3 contains 15 residues. CDR1 and CDR2 from the germline V gene are LGHDT and YNNKEL (reference sequence). V lost 4 bases, J lost 8 bases, and 15 bases lay in between. The CDR3 sequence: CASSLKGGFYSPLHF. The CDR3 DNA sequence: TGTGCCAGCAGCCTTAAGGGCGGATTTTATTCACCCCTCCACTTT.

V is TRBV7-2 and J is TRBJ1-1; possibly TRBD1 for D (5 bases). The CDR3 consists of 15 residues. The germline V and J ends were trimmed by 1 base and 4 bases, with 13 bases remaining between them. Germline V gene sequence: CDR1 SGHTA, CDR2 FQGNSA. CDR3 region: CASSLVLRGSTEAFF. CDR3 DNA: TGTGCCAGCAGCTTAGTCTTGAGGGGCTCCACTGAAGCTTTCTTT.

CDR3 loop: CASSQEVSGNLVTFF. The CDR3 DNA reads as TGCGCCAGCAGCCAAGAGGTTAGCGGCAACCTTGTCACGTTCTTC. The chain combines TRBV4-3 with TRBJ2-1; D perhaps matches TRBD2 (6 bases). Trimming stripped 0 bases from V and 15 bases from J, with 21 bases between. In germline, CDR1 is LGHNA, CDR2 YSLEER. This CDR3 contains 15 residues.